This T cell receptor (beta chain) was recovered during a study of blood T cell repertoires in COVID-19. Study at large: From the United States, Italy and Spain came samples of acute and convalescent COVID-19.

TCRdb's table, derived via immunoSEQ multiplex PCR, lists solely in-frame clones and lacks some. Of 100,000 to 120,000 clones in the sample, 88% are singletons; the top ten hold approximately 3.4%. This clone was seen once. The TCR originated in a woman aged 50 to 65 with acute or convalescent COVID-19. Sequenced sample: peripheral blood.

The CDR3 DNA reads as TGTGCCAGCCTAAAACAGGGGGGAAACACCATATATTTT. This codes for CASLKQGGNTIYF. The rearrangement joins TRBV5-6 to TRBJ1-3; 7 nucleotides line up with TRBD1. The V and J ends lost 7 bases and 4 bases, in that order; junction bases with no gene match: 5. The V gene's germline CDR1 is SGHDT and CDR2 YYEEEE. This CDR3 is 13 amino acids long.